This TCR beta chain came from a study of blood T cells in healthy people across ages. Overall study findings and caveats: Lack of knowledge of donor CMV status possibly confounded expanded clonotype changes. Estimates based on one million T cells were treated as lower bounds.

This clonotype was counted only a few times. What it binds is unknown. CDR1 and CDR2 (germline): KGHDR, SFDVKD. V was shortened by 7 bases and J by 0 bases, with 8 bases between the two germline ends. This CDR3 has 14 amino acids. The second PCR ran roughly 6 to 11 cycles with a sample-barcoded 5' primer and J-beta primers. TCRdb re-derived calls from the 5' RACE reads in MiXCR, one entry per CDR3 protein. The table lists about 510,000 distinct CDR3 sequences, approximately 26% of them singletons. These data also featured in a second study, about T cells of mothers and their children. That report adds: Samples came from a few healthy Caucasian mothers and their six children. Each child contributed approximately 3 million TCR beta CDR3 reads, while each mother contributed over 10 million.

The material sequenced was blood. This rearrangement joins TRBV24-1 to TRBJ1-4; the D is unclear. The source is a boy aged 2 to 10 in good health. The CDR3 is CATRGRPTNEKLFF. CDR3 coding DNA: TGTGCCACCAGAGGCCGACCAACTAATGAAAAACTGTTTTTT.